The rows below give T cell receptor beta chains drawn from one sample of a study of CD8+CD57+ T cells in acquired aplastic anemia. TCRdb recomputed calls from the reads with MiXCR, one row per CDR3 protein. The sample records 150,000 to 200,000 distinct CDR3 sequences, about three fifths being singletons. The sample comprised sorted CD4+, CD8+, or CD8+CD57+ T cells (not recorded which) from PBMCs. These receptors all come from a human donor with severe aplastic anemia or a healthy control (not recorded which). The CDR3 runs from the conserved cysteine through the conserved F or W. Fields, in order: J gene, V gene, D gene, clone size, CDR3 protein, CDR3 DNA. D genes are given only for firm matches. Not every row has a clone size; where given, it reads once, few, many or a size class.

J gene: TRBJ2-3
V gene: TRBV24-1
D gene: .
clone size: .
CDR3 protein: CATSRGTGTDTQYF
CDR3 DNA: TGTGCCACCAGTAGAGGGACGGGCACAGATACGCAGTATTTT

J gene: TRBJ1-1
V gene: TRBV10-3
D gene: .
clone size: .
CDR3 protein: CAISELGRAFF
CDR3 DNA: TGTGCCATCAGTGAGCTTGGCCGAGCTTTCTTT

J gene: TRBJ2-1
V gene: TRBV12-3/TRBV12-4
D gene: .
clone size: .
CDR3 protein: CASGLVPGGDQFF
CDR3 DNA: TGTGCTAGTGGTTTGGTTCCCGGGGGCGATCAGTTCTTC

J gene: TRBJ2-5
V gene: TRBV15
D gene: TRBD2
clone size: once
CDR3 protein: CATSRTGRWREWGETQYF
CDR3 DNA: TGTGCCACCAGCAGAACCGGGCGGTGGCGGGAGTGGGGAGAGACCCAGTACTTC

J gene: TRBJ2-2
V gene: TRBV4-1
D gene: .
clone size: .
CDR3 protein: CASSQGSNTGELFF
CDR3 DNA: TGCGCCAGCAGCCAAGGCAGCAACACCGGGGAGCTGTTTTTT

J gene: TRBJ1-1
V gene: TRBV20-1
D gene: .
clone size: .
CDR3 protein: CSASRRGPTGALTEAFF
CDR3 DNA: TGCAGTGCTTCTCGTCGCGGACCAACCGGGGCCCTCACTGAAGCTTTCTTT

J gene: TRBJ1-1
V gene: TRBV7-3
D gene: .
clone size: few
CDR3 protein: CASSMQMNTEAFF
CDR3 DNA: TGTGCCAGCAGCATGCAGATGAACACTGAAGCTTTCTTT

J gene: TRBJ2-1
V gene: TRBV27
D gene: .
clone size: .
CDR3 protein: CAISLRDSYNEQFF
CDR3 DNA: TGTGCCATCAGTTTACGCGACAGCTACAATGAGCAGTTCTTC

J gene: TRBJ1-5
V gene: TRBV24-1
D gene: .
clone size: once
CDR3 protein: CATSEQSWGGDQPQHF
CDR3 DNA: TGTGCCACCAGTGAACAAAGTTGGGGGGGTGATCAGCCCCAGCATTTT

J gene: TRBJ1-6
V gene: TRBV19
D gene: .
clone size: many
CDR3 protein: CASSIGGSPLHF
CDR3 DNA: TGTGCCAGTAGTATAGGAGGGTCACCCCTCCACTTT

J gene: TRBJ1-1
V gene: TRBV19
D gene: .
clone size: .
CDR3 protein: CASSIGGRWTEAFF
CDR3 DNA: TGTGCCAGTAGTATTGGGGGGAGGTGGACTGAAGCTTTCTTT

J gene: TRBJ1-2
V gene: TRBV19
D gene: TRBD1
clone size: .
CDR3 protein: CAPDSGTGVNYGYTF
CDR3 DNA: TGTGCCCCTGATAGCGGGACAGGGGTGAACTATGGCTACACCTTC

J gene: TRBJ1-3
V gene: TRBV6-1
D gene: .
clone size: .
CDR3 protein: CASRKVFDVYF
CDR3 DNA: TGTGCCAGCAGGAAGGTGTTCGATGTATATTTT

J gene: TRBJ2-7
V gene: TRBV7-9
D gene: TRBD1
clone size: .
CDR3 protein: CASSVQGSHNYEQYF
CDR3 DNA: TGTGCCAGCAGCGTACAGGGGAGCCACAACTACGAGCAGTACTTC

J gene: TRBJ2-3
V gene: TRBV7-8
D gene: .
clone size: few
CDR3 protein: CASSLALPDTQYF
CDR3 DNA: TGTGCCAGCAGCTTAGCTCTACCGGATACGCAGTATTTT

J gene: TRBJ1-2
V gene: TRBV7-8
D gene: .
clone size: few
CDR3 protein: CASSLSDWYGYTF
CDR3 DNA: TGTGCCAGCAGCCTGTCAGACTGGTATGGCTACACCTTC

J gene: TRBJ1-2
V gene: TRBV10-1
D gene: .
clone size: .
CDR3 protein: CASSEPVRGYGYTF
CDR3 DNA: TGCGCCAGCAGTGAGCCGGTTCGTGGCTATGGCTACACCTTC

J gene: TRBJ2-7
V gene: TRBV12-3/TRBV12-4
D gene: .
clone size: .
CDR3 protein: CASSSPTGSSYEQYF
CDR3 DNA: TGTGCCAGCAGTTCCCCAACTGGAAGCTCCTACGAGCAGTACTTC

J gene: TRBJ2-5
V gene: TRBV20-1
D gene: .
clone size: few
CDR3 protein: CSAVRRAGETQYF
CDR3 DNA: TGCAGTGCCGTCCGGAGGGCCGGAGAGACCCAGTACTTC

J gene: TRBJ1-5
V gene: TRBV19
D gene: .
clone size: .
CDR3 protein: CASSIVGGTNQPQHF
CDR3 DNA: TGTGCCAGTAGTATAGTTGGGGGAACGAATCAGCCCCAGCATTTT

J gene: TRBJ2-5
V gene: TRBV7-9
D gene: .
clone size: .
CDR3 protein: CASSLGAGDPETQYF
CDR3 DNA: TGTGCCAGCAGCTTAGGTGCTGGGGACCCTGAGACCCAGTACTTC

J gene: TRBJ1-5
V gene: TRBV7-8
D gene: .
clone size: many
CDR3 protein: CASSSVTGADQPQHF
CDR3 DNA: TGTGCCAGCAGCTCCGTGACAGGCGCGGATCAGCCCCAGCATTTT

J gene: TRBJ2-4
V gene: TRBV7-8
D gene: .
clone size: once
CDR3 protein: CASSPAGASDIQYF
CDR3 DNA: TGTGCCAGCAGCCCCGCGGGGGCAAGTGACATTCAGTACTTC

J gene: TRBJ1-2
V gene: TRBV29-1
D gene: TRBD1
clone size: .
CDR3 protein: CSVAGQGEYGYTF
CDR3 DNA: TGCAGCGTTGCTGGGCAGGGGGAATATGGCTACACCTTC

J gene: TRBJ1-1
V gene: TRBV12-5
D gene: .
clone size: many
CDR3 protein: CASGPSAAEAFF
CDR3 DNA: TGTGCTAGTGGTCCATCGGCAGCTGAAGCTTTCTTT

J gene: TRBJ1-2
V gene: TRBV12-3/TRBV12-4
D gene: .
clone size: few
CDR3 protein: CASQGMNYGYTF
CDR3 DNA: TGTGCCAGCCAGGGGATGAACTATGGCTACACCTTC

J gene: TRBJ2-2
V gene: TRBV12-3/TRBV12-4
D gene: .
clone size: .
CDR3 protein: CASNPTGNTGELFF
CDR3 DNA: TGTGCCAGCAATCCCACAGGCAACACCGGGGAGCTGTTTTTT

J gene: TRBJ2-7
V gene: TRBV9
D gene: TRBD2
clone size: .
CDR3 protein: CASSVEASGSSYEQYF
CDR3 DNA: TGTGCCAGCAGCGTAGAGGCTAGCGGGTCCTCCTACGAGCAGTACTTC

J gene: TRBJ1-1
V gene: TRBV29-1
D gene: .
clone size: .
CDR3 protein: CSAEVGFGTEAFF
CDR3 DNA: TGCAGCGCCGAGGTTGGGTTTGGCACTGAAGCTTTCTTT

J gene: TRBJ1-1
V gene: TRBV7-6
D gene: .
clone size: .
CDR3 protein: CASSSLMNTEAFF
CDR3 DNA: TGTGCCAGCAGCTCCTTGATGAACACTGAAGCCTTCTTT

J gene: TRBJ2-7
V gene: TRBV7-6
D gene: TRBD1
clone size: few
CDR3 protein: CASSLSGQGANEQYF
CDR3 DNA: TGTGCCAGCAGCTTGTCAGGGCAGGGGGCGAACGAGCAGTACTTC

J gene: TRBJ2-1
V gene: TRBV25-1
D gene: .
clone size: .
CDR3 protein: CASSEGISYEQFF
CDR3 DNA: TGTGCCAGCAGTGAGGGAATATCCTACGAGCAGTTCTTC

J gene: TRBJ1-6
V gene: TRBV20-1
D gene: TRBD1
clone size: many
CDR3 protein: CSARDRGQGAIGSPLHF
CDR3 DNA: TGCAGTGCTAGAGATCGGGGACAGGGGGCAATCGGGTCACCCCTCCACTTT

J gene: TRBJ2-6
V gene: TRBV4-1
D gene: .
clone size: .
CDR3 protein: CASSQGGDPLSGANVLTF
CDR3 DNA: TGCGCCAGCAGCCAAGGAGGGGATCCTCTCTCTGGGGCCAACGTCCTGACTTTC

J gene: TRBJ2-2
V gene: TRBV7-9
D gene: TRBD1
clone size: few
CDR3 protein: CASSSRQGTGELFF
CDR3 DNA: TGTGCCAGCAGTTCCAGACAGGGTACCGGGGAGCTGTTTTTT

J gene: TRBJ1-6
V gene: TRBV2
D gene: .
clone size: .
CDR3 protein: CASLAFVVDLLHF
CDR3 DNA: TGTGCCAGCCTTGCCTTTGTCGTGGATCTCCTCCACTTT

J gene: TRBJ2-7
V gene: TRBV20-1
D gene: .
clone size: many
CDR3 protein: CSANRVSEQYF
CDR3 DNA: TGCAGTGCCAATCGGGTTTCAGAGCAGTACTTC

J gene: TRBJ2-7
V gene: TRBV5-1
D gene: TRBD1
clone size: once
CDR3 protein: CASSGQGRTHYEQYF
CDR3 DNA: TGCGCCAGTAGTGGACAGGGGCGCACCCACTACGAGCAGTACTTC

J gene: TRBJ1-5
V gene: TRBV2
D gene: TRBD1
clone size: .
CDR3 protein: CASSVQGLGQPQHF
CDR3 DNA: TGTGCCAGCAGCGTACAGGGGTTGGGGCAGCCCCAGCATTTT

J gene: TRBJ1-5
V gene: TRBV7-6
D gene: .
clone size: .
CDR3 protein: CASSRGGVGSNQPQHF
CDR3 DNA: TGTGCCAGCAGTCGTGGGGGCGTGGGGAGCAATCAGCCCCAGCATTTT

J gene: TRBJ1-1
V gene: TRBV12-5
D gene: .
clone size: .
CDR3 protein: CASSRTVEAFF
CDR3 DNA: TGTGCCAGCAGTCGGACGGTGGAAGCTTTCTTT

J gene: TRBJ2-1
V gene: TRBV6-5
D gene: .
clone size: once
CDR3 protein: CASSQGGNEQFF
CDR3 DNA: TGTGCCAGCAGCCAGGGGGGGAATGAGCAGTTCTTC

J gene: TRBJ1-2
V gene: TRBV7-9
D gene: .
clone size: once
CDR3 protein: CASSLAVSSGGYGYTF
CDR3 DNA: TGTGCCAGCAGCTTAGCGGTCAGCAGTGGTGGCTATGGCTACACCTTC

J gene: TRBJ1-6
V gene: TRBV20-1
D gene: TRBD1
clone size: .
CDR3 protein: CSARDRVSYNSPLHF
CDR3 DNA: TGCAGTGCTCGGGACAGGGTCTCCTATAATTCACCCCTCCACTTT

J gene: TRBJ2-3
V gene: TRBV7-9
D gene: TRBD1
clone size: once
CDR3 protein: CASSLVRDRGGNEQYF
CDR3 DNA: TGTGCCAGCAGTTTGGTCCGGGACAGGGGAGGCAATGAGCAGTATTTT

J gene: TRBJ2-1
V gene: TRBV5-4
D gene: .
clone size: once
CDR3 protein: CASSLDWTEQFF
CDR3 DNA: TGTGCCAGCAGCTTGGATTGGACGGAGCAGTTCTTC

J gene: TRBJ1-2
V gene: TRBV7-2
D gene: TRBD1
clone size: .
CDR3 protein: CASSLGWDRGHGYTF
CDR3 DNA: TGTGCCAGCAGCTTAGGGTGGGACAGGGGGCATGGCTACACCTTC

J gene: TRBJ2-7
V gene: TRBV2
D gene: .
clone size: few
CDR3 protein: CASSERSVYEQYF
CDR3 DNA: TGTGCCAGCAGTGAACGCTCAGTCTACGAGCAGTACTTC

J gene: TRBJ2-7
V gene: TRBV7-9
D gene: TRBD1
clone size: .
CDR3 protein: CASSLAQGAREKYF
CDR3 DNA: TGTGCCAGCAGCTTAGCGCAGGGGGCGAGGGAGAAGTACTTC

J gene: TRBJ2-5
V gene: TRBV6-2/TRBV6-3
D gene: .
clone size: .
CDR3 protein: CASSYSLRSRTQYF
CDR3 DNA: TGTGCCAGCAGTTACTCCCTCCGTTCCAGGACCCAGTACTTC

J gene: TRBJ2-7
V gene: TRBV11-2
D gene: TRBD1
clone size: few
CDR3 protein: CASSRQTGSLGEQYF
CDR3 DNA: TGTGCCAGCAGCCGACAGACAGGGAGCTTGGGAGAGCAGTACTTC

J gene: TRBJ1-6
V gene: TRBV5-6
D gene: .
clone size: many
CDR3 protein: CASSLGGSPLHF
CDR3 DNA: TGTGCCAGCAGCTTGGGGGGCTCACCCCTCCACTTT

J gene: TRBJ2-1
V gene: TRBV19
D gene: .
clone size: .
CDR3 protein: CASSMGGASYNEQFF
CDR3 DNA: TGTGCCAGTAGTATGGGGGGGGCATCCTACAATGAGCAGTTCTTC

J gene: TRBJ1-6
V gene: TRBV9
D gene: .
clone size: .
CDR3 protein: CASSANNSPLHF
CDR3 DNA: TGTGCCAGCAGCGCCAATAATTCACCCCTCCACTTT

J gene: TRBJ2-5
V gene: TRBV13
D gene: .
clone size: .
CDR3 protein: CASSLGGGSRETQYF
CDR3 DNA: TGTGCCAGCAGCTTAGGCGGGGGCTCGAGGGAAACCCAGTACTTC

J gene: TRBJ1-6
V gene: TRBV10-3
D gene: .
clone size: once
CDR3 protein: CAIRLGTADNSPLHF
CDR3 DNA: TGTGCCATCAGGCTCGGGACCGCTGATAATTCACCCCTCCACTTT

J gene: TRBJ2-5
V gene: TRBV2
D gene: TRBD2
clone size: .
CDR3 protein: CANSESFAGGGETQYF
CDR3 DNA: TGTGCCAACAGTGAAAGTTTTGCGGGGGGCGGAGAGACCCAGTACTTC

J gene: TRBJ2-7
V gene: TRBV6-5
D gene: TRBD1
clone size: many
CDR3 protein: CASSYSNRGPYEQYF
CDR3 DNA: TGTGCCAGCAGTTACTCGAATAGGGGGCCCTACGAGCAGTACTTC